This T cell receptor (beta chain) is from a study of control samples from healthy donors and cancer patients. Assay used: immunoSEQ multiplex PCR; TCRdb lists only in-frame clones, some missing. This sample yields some 410,000 clones, of which around 90% are seen a single time; just under 6.5% belongs to the top ten. In this sample, this clone turned up once. The sequence was collected from a man between 40 and 49 years old with head and neck cancer. Sequencing was performed on PBMCs.

The CDR3 DNA is TGCGCCAGCAGCCCCCGGGGACTAGCCTGGGAGCATGAGCAGTTCTTC. It yields the protein CASSPRGLAWEHEQFF. The chain is built from TRBV5-1 and TRBJ2-1, with 9 bases identical to TRBD2. CDR3 length equals 16 residues. Germline lookup yields CDR1 SGHRS and CDR2 YFSETQ. V shed 4 bases, J shed 8 bases, and the junction held 13 bases outside the gene matches.